The 24 T cell receptor beta chains below were found in one sample sequenced in a study of T-cell reconstitution after alpha-beta-depleted transplantation in children. Unique molecular identifiers featured in how the TCRbeta library was prepared. TCRdb reanalysed the PCR reads using MiXCR and keeps one entry per CDR3 protein. The sample lists about 610,000 distinct CDR3 sequences, over 9.5% occurring once. Sequenced here: PBMCs from the stem cell graft donor, sampled from the stem cell graft. These TCRs come from a human donor who donated a stem cell graft to a child with acute myeloid leukemia.

This clonotype was recorded many times. The chain couples TRBV7-3 to TRBJ2-7, with 14 bases aligning to TRBD2. CDR1 and CDR2 from the germline V gene are SGHTA and FQGTGA. The CDR3 spans 15 residues. V lost 5 bases, J lost 5 bases, and 5 bases stayed unmatched. DNA for the CDR3: TGTGCCAGCAGCCTGACTAGCGGGAGGGAAGACGAGCAGTACTTC. This sequence encodes CASSLTSGREDEQYF.

The V call is TRBV12-3 or TRBV12-4, the J call TRBJ2-1; D remains ambiguous. The V and J ends lost 2 bases and 6 bases respectively, with 23 bases between them. CDR3 size: 18 residues. CDR3: CASSLRTLGIRSRNEQFF. In DNA form, the CDR3 reads TGTGCCAGCAGTTTAAGGACGTTAGGGATACGGTCTCGCAATGAGCAGTTCTTC.

The V and J genes are TRBV7-9 and TRBJ2-3; TRBD2 matches at 9 bases. Germline CDR1 and CDR2: SEHNR and FQNEAQ (reference sequence). V was clipped by 1 base and J by 5 bases; unmatched bases: 4. The CDR3 extends over 15 amino acids. In nucleotides, the CDR3 is TGTGCCAGCAGCTTAGTAGCGGGAGTGGAAGATACGCAGTATTTT. Its translation is CASSLVAGVEDTQYF.

This clonotype was counted ten times or more. The genes are TRBV29-1 and TRBJ2-2; D remains ambiguous. Germline V gene sequence: CDR1 SQVTM, CDR2 ANQGSEA. Trimming removed 3 bases at V and 3 bases at J, with 5 bases between. This CDR3 region has 12 residues. The CDR3 bases are TGCAGCGTTGAGACCCACACCGGGGAGCTGTTTTTT. Protein: CSVETHTGELFF.

V gene TRBV20-1 combines with J gene TRBJ1-1; possibly TRBD1 for D (5 bases). The CDR3 runs to 14 residues. Trimming left V 3 bases short and J 5 bases short, with 16 bases between. CDR1 DFQATT and CDR2 SNEGSKA come from the germline V gene (reference sequence). CDR3 sequence reads: CSAREVGGGTEAFF. CDR3 bases: TGCAGTGCTAGGGAGGTGGGGGGGGGTACTGAAGCTTTCTTT.

This clonotype appeared a few times. V and J are TRBV5-1 and TRBJ2-1; the D gene is possibly TRBD2 (5 bases). CDR3 length: 14 residues. CDR1 is SGHRS and CDR2 is YFSETQ in the germline V gene. Trimming removed 4 bases at V and 5 bases at J, with 13 bases between. The CDR3 spells CASSEGTRDNEQFF. The CDR3 region has the DNA TGCGCCAGCAGCGAGGGCACTAGGGACAATGAGCAGTTCTTC.

The table lists this clonotype with a few counts. The chain combines TRBV6-2 or TRBV6-3 with TRBJ2-1; 10 bases line up with TRBD2. The germline V gene encodes CDR1 MNHEY and CDR2 SVGEGT. The CDR3 is 14 amino acids. Losses at the gene ends were 5 bases for V and 9 bases for J; bases not matched to a gene: 7. CDR3 nucleotides: TGTGCCAGCAGTGACCTAGCGGGAGAGAGTGAGCAGTTCTTC. This translates into CASSDLAGESEQFF.

This clonotype was detected ten times or more. The junction differs from germline at one of its ends, possibly a read error. V and J are TRBV7-7 and TRBJ2-4; D is unresolved. In germline, CDR1 is SSHAT, CDR2 FNYEAQ (reference sequence). The CDR3 length is 21 residues. The CDR3 reads CASSLFRRGSAIKLAKNIQYF. The CDR3 DNA reads as TGTGCTAGCAGCTTATTTCGTCGCGGCAGCGCTATTAAACTAGCCAAAAACATTCAGTACTTC.

This clonotype was found a few times. The chain employs TRBV6-5 and TRBJ2-7; 10 bases align to TRBD1. CDR3 length equals 17 residues. CDR1 and CDR2 (germline): MNHEY, SVGAGI. V lost 2 bases and J lost 11; bases outside the gene matches: 18. For the CDR3, the DNA is TGTGCCAGCAGTTACACGACAGGGGGCCACGCCGGACGAGCAAAGTACTTC. Its protein is CASSYTTGGHAGRAKYF.

V usage is TRBV4-2 and J usage is TRBJ1-3, with D possibly being TRBD1 (5 bases). There are 14 residues in the CDR3. Germline CDR1 LGHNA, CDR2 YNFKEQ. V dropped 6 bases and J dropped 0 bases, with 9 bases sitting between them. The CDR3 DNA reads as TGTGCCAGCAGACAGGTTTCCTCTGGAAACACCATATATTTT. Translation: CASRQVSSGNTIYF.

V usage is TRBV9 and J usage is TRBJ2-1; D call uncertain. There are 14 residues in the CDR3. Looked up from germline, CDR1 is SGDLS and CDR2 is YYNGEE. V was shortened by 1 base and J by 3 bases, with 8 bases between the two germline ends. The DNA for the CDR3 is TGTGCCAGCAGCGTACGGCTAAACTACAATGAGCAGTTCTTC. Its protein product is CASSVRLNYNEQFF.

As DNA, the CDR3 is TGTGCCAGCAGATCAGGGGACCAATACTACAATGAGCAGTTCTTC. Translated: CASRSGDQYYNEQFF. This chain links TRBV7-9 with TRBJ2-1, with D possibly TRBD1 on 6 matching bases. CDR3 length: 15 amino acids. V was trimmed by 6 bases and J by 3 bases, leaving 15 bases between them. Germline V lookup: CDR1 SEHNR, CDR2 FQNEAQ (reference sequence).

Ten or more counts support this clonotype. V usage is TRBV20-1 and J usage is TRBJ2-5; TRBD2 matches 12 bases. The V gene's germline CDR1 is DFQATT and CDR2 SNEGSKA (reference sequence). The CDR3 has 16 residues. The V segment lost 6 bases and the J segment 2 bases; nucleotides outside the gene matches: 10. CDR3: CSATSGRTTRQETQYF. DNA for the CDR3: TGCAGTGCGACTAGCGGGAGAACCACGCGACAAGAGACCCAGTACTTC.

This clonotype was detected only a few times. This sequence joins TRBV30 and TRBJ2-7; TRBD2 is a possible D gene (6 bases). The germline V gene encodes CDR1 GTSNPN and CDR2 SVGIG (reference sequence). The CDR3 is made up of 13 amino acids. V lost 4 bases, J lost 5 bases, and 15 bases lay in between. Here the CDR3 DNA reads TGTGCCTGGACCTCTAGCGTATCCCACGAGCAGTACTTC. Translating it yields CAWTSSVSHEQYF. Based on the CDR3 plus reference TRBV30 and TRBJ2-7, the full variable domain is SQTIHQWPATLVQPVGSPLSLECTVEGTSNPNLYWYRQAAGRGLQLLFYSVGIGQISSEVPQNLSASRPQDRQFILSSKKLLLSDSGFYLCAWTSSVSHEQYFGPGTRLTVT.

The genes are TRBV11-2 and TRBJ2-1, with 13 bases identical to TRBD2. The J segment lost 8 bases and the V segment lost 5 bases, leaving 6 bases of the junction unmatched. The CDR3 loop spans 15 amino acids. In germline, CDR1 is SGHAT, CDR2 FQNNGV. In nucleotides, the CDR3 is TGTGCCAGCAGCATCGGGACTAGCGGGACCCATGAGCAGTTCTTC. It specifies CASSIGTSGTHEQFF.

This clonotype has a count of ten or more. The V call is TRBV7-3, the J call TRBJ2-2; tentatively, D is TRBD2 (6 bases). The CDR3 runs 16 residues. Trimming shortened V by 4 bases and J by 2 bases, and 14 bases separated the two germline ends. The germline CDR1 and CDR2 sequences are SGHTA and FQGTGA. CDR3: CASSSSGTPNTGELFF. In DNA, the CDR3 is TGTGCCAGCAGCTCCTCCGGGACTCCTAACACCGGGGAGCTGTTTTTT.

This clonotype was seen only a few times. The chain uses TRBV12-3 or TRBV12-4 and TRBJ2-1, with TRBD1 matching over 7 bases. This CDR3 has 11 amino acids. The V segment lost 5 bases and the J segment 15 bases; nucleotides outside the gene matches: 7. CDR3 sequence (DNA): TGTGCCAGCAGTCTGACAGGGCTACGGTTCTTC. It encodes CASSLTGLRFF.

This rearrangement joins TRBV7-9 to TRBJ2-7; 7 bases match TRBD2. The CDR3 extends over 17 amino acids. The junction had 14 bases not matched to a gene; V was cut back by 1 base and J by 5 bases. The germline V gene encodes CDR1 SEHNR and CDR2 FQNEAQ (reference sequence). CDR3 in amino acids: CASSLGPGGLLVNEQYF. Here the CDR3 DNA reads TGTGCCAGCAGCTTAGGCCCGGGGGGACTGCTGGTTAACGAGCAGTACTTC.

This chain connects TRBV5-1 to TRBJ2-7, with 9 nucleotides matching TRBD1. This CDR3 spans 15 amino acids. Germline V gene lookup returns CDR1 SGHRS and CDR2 YFSETQ. Trimming took 2 bases from V and 3 from J; bases not matched to a gene: 6. The CDR3 DNA is TGCGCCAGCAGCTTCGGACAGGGGTTAAACTACGAGCAGTACTTC. Protein sequence: CASSFGQGLNYEQYF.

This clonotype was found many times. The rearrangement uses TRBV20-1 and TRBJ2-3, with D perhaps TRBD2 (6 bases). V was cut by 1 base and J by 9 bases, with 20 bases left in between. Germline values: CDR1 DFQATT, CDR2 SNEGSKA (reference sequence). The CDR3 sequence is 15 residues long. The CDR3 protein is CSARGTAGTGVTQYF. DNA of the CDR3: TGCAGTGCTAGAGGAACAGCCGGGACTGGGGTAACGCAGTATTTT.

This clonotype was seen many times. This chain uses TRBV7-8 with TRBJ1-2, with 9 positions matching TRBD1. V trimming: 3 bases; J trimming: 6 bases; junction bases outside the gene matches: 11. The CDR3 consists of 16 residues. In germline, CDR1 is SGHVS, CDR2 FQNEAQ. In DNA form, the CDR3 reads TGTGCCAGCAGCTTGGACAGGGGAAAGGAAAAGGATGGCTACACCTTC. Translation gives CASSLDRGKEKDGYTF.

This clonotype was counted only a few times. The chain joins TRBV5-1 to TRBJ1-1; D unclear. V was clipped by 4 bases and J by 5 bases, with 18 bases between them. Germline values: CDR1 SGHRS, CDR2 YFSETQ. This CDR3 spans 15 amino acids. This CDR3 is CASSRDLGLGTEAFF. CDR3 sequence (DNA): TGCGCCAGCAGCCGAGACCTGGGGTTGGGGACTGAAGCTTTCTTT.

The chain combines TRBV20-1 with TRBJ2-7; 8 bases match TRBD2. V gave up 0 bases and J gave up 5 bases; unmatched junction bases: 6. The CDR3 is 14 amino acids. Germline CDR1 is DFQATT and CDR2 is SNEGSKA (reference sequence). CDR3 amino acids: CSARDPPGGNEQYF. The CDR3 DNA sequence: TGCAGTGCTAGAGATCCCCCGGGAGGGAACGAGCAGTACTTC.

This clonotype has ten or more counts. The V and J genes are TRBV14 and TRBJ2-2; 7 positions agree with TRBD2. Germline CDR1 is SGHDN and CDR2 is FVKESK. The V and J ends lost 4 bases and 0 bases, in that order; junction bases with no gene match: 2. CDR3 size: 15 residues. DNA for the CDR3: TGTGCCAGCAGCCGGGGACTAACGAACACCGGGGAGCTGTTTTTT. This gives the protein CASSRGLTNTGELFF.